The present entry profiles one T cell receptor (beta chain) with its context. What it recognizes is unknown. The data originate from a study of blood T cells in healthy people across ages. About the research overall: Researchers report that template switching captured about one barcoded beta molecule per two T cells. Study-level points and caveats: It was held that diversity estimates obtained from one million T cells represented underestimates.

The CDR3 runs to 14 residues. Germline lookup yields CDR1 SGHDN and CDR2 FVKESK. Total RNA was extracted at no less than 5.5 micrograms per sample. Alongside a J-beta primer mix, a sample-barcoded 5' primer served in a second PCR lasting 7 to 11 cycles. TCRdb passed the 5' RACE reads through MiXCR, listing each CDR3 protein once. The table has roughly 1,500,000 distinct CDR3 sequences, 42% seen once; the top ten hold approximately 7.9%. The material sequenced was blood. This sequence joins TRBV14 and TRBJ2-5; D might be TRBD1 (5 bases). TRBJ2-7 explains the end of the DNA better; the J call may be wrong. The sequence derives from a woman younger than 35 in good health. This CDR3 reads CASSRKLGQREQYF. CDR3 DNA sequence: TGTGCCAGCAGCCGCAAGTTGGGGCAGCGCGAGCAGTACTTC.